Presented here are 18 T cell receptor beta chains from one specimen sequenced in a study of blood T cell repertoires in COVID-19. Clones were read by immunoSEQ multiplex PCR, and TCRdb kept only the in-frame ones, dropping some. The data hold some 150,000 clones, with around 78% observed a single time. Source material: peripheral blood. Source of these receptors: a man older than 75 with acute or convalescent COVID-19.

This chain uses TRBV24-1 with TRBJ2-5, with 10 bases matching TRBD1. The trim removed 5 bases at V and 4 bases at J, leaving 9 bases unmatched. CDR3 size: 16 residues. The germline CDR1 and CDR2 sequences are KGHDR and SFDVKD. The CDR3 DNA reads as TGTGCCACCAGTGGTACCGGGACAGGGGAGGGAGAGACCCAGTACTTC. Protein product: CATSGTGTGEGETQYF.

V and J are TRBV7-9 and TRBJ1-2; D is uncertain. Germline lookup yields CDR1 SEHNR and CDR2 FQNEAQ (reference sequence). The CDR3 runs to 15 residues. The V end was cut by 1 base, the J end by 4 bases, with 13 bases between. This CDR3 reads CASSLVGIASYGYTF. The CDR3 nucleotides are TGTGCCAGCAGCTTAGTCGGGATTGCTAGCTATGGCTACACCTTC.

The rearrangement links TRBV11-1 to TRBJ2-7; no firm D call. Germline loops: CDR1 SGHAT, CDR2 FQDESV (reference sequence). This CDR3 is built from 13 residues. V lost 1 base and J lost 7, with 11 bases in between. The CDR3 loop reads CASSLEARGEQYV. In DNA, the CDR3 is TGTGCCAGCAGCTTAGAGGCTAGAGGAGAGCAGTACGTC.

CDR3 coding DNA: TGTGCCAGTAGTAAACAGGGGGGGGACACTGAAGCTTTCTTT. The encoded protein is CASSKQGGDTEAFF. J is TRBJ1-1 and V is TRBV19; 8 bases map to TRBD1. This CDR3 is built from 14 residues. The germline V gene has CDR1 LNHDA and CDR2 SQIVND (reference sequence). J was trimmed by 3 bases and V by 4 bases; bases with no gene match: 4. The complete variable domain, with remaining parts taken from reference TRBV19 and TRBJ1-1, reads DGGITQSPKYLFRKEGQNVTLSCEQNLNHDAMYWYRQDPGQGLRLIYYSQIVNDFQKGDIAEGYSVSREKKESFPLTVTSAQKNPTAFYLCASSKQGGDTEAFFGQGTRLTVV.

This sequence joins TRBV6-5 and TRBJ1-4; tentatively, D is TRBD1 (5 bases). Trimming stripped 5 bases from V and 8 bases from J, with 18 bases between. CDR3 size: 15 residues. Germline-derived CDR1 and CDR2 are MNHEY and SVGAGI. The DNA for the CDR3 is TGTGCCAGCAGTACAAACAGGAAACGGTTGGAAAAACTGTTTTTT. Its protein is CASSTNRKRLEKLFF.

CDR3 DNA sequence: TGTGCCAGCAACCTGAACAGGGGAAACACCATATATTTT. Translation gives CASNLNRGNTIYF. The chain recombines TRBV12-3 or TRBV12-4 with TRBJ1-3, with D maybe TRBD1 (5 bases). Trimming took 7 bases from V and 4 from J, leaving 11 bases between them. The CDR3 consists of 13 residues.

This clone has only one observation. The V and J genes are TRBV21-1 and TRBJ1-1; the tabulated D call, TRBD1, remains unverified against the DNA. TRBV21-1 is a pseudogene. The CDR3 is 15 amino acids. The DNA of the CDR3 is TGTGCCAGCAGCAAAGGGGGCAGTAAGAACACTGAAGCTTTCTTT. Its protein product is CASSKGGSKNTEAFF.

This clone showed up just a few times. This chain uses TRBV5-1 with TRBJ2-7, with a possible D match to TRBD1 (6 bases). The CDR3 has 13 amino acids. Germline CDR1 and CDR2: SGHRS and YFSETQ. V was cut by 0 bases and J by 4 bases, with 8 bases left in between. The CDR3: CASSLEGVYEQYF. The CDR3 DNA is TGCGCCAGCAGCTTGGAGGGGGTTTACGAGCAGTACTTC.

This CDR3 reads CASSQALSYGYTF. The CDR3 DNA follows: TGCGCCAGCAGCCAAGCTCTGAGCTATGGCTACACCTTC. J is TRBJ1-2 and V is TRBV4-1; D unresolved. The CDR3 is 13 amino acids. Trimming took off 1 base at V and 4 bases at J, with 7 bases between the two ends. Germline CDR1 reads MGHRA; CDR2 reads YSYEKL.

Worth noting for this clone: This CDR3 is also generated by other DNA sequences in the sample. The J gene is TRBJ1-1, the V gene TRBV11-2; D is perhaps TRBD1 (5 bases). Trimming took 1 base from V and 8 from J, leaving 8 bases between them. Germline CDR1 and CDR2: SGHAT and FQNNGV. The CDR3 runs to 12 residues. CDR3 in amino acids: CASSLAGGEAFF. CDR3 coding DNA: TGTGCCAGCAGCTTAGCCGGGGGAGAAGCTTTCTTT.

The chain couples TRBV4-3 to TRBJ2-1, with TRBD1 identical over 7 bases. The V gene's germline CDR1 is LGHNA and CDR2 YSLEER. The CDR3 has 14 residues. J was trimmed by 4 bases and V by 4 bases; bases with no gene match: 4. The CDR3 reads CASSRGQLYNEQFF. In DNA, the CDR3 is TGCGCCAGCAGCCGGGGACAGTTATACAATGAGCAGTTCTTC.

The V gene is TRBV5-4, the J gene TRBJ1-1; 9 nucleotides agree with TRBD1. This CDR3 is 14 amino acids long. J gave up 3 bases and V 3 bases, and 3 bases lay outside the gene matches. Per the germline V gene, CDR1 is SGHNT and CDR2 is YYREEE (reference sequence). Here the CDR3 DNA reads TGTGCCAGCAGCTCACAGGGGGCCCACACTGAAGCTTTCTTT. Its protein product is CASSSQGAHTEAFF.

The gene calls are TRBV2 and TRBJ2-3; tentatively, D is TRBD2 (5 bases). Germline V CDR1 and CDR2: SNHLY, FYNNEI. This CDR3 has 15 amino acids. The ends were cut back, 5 bases at V and 2 bases at J, with 14 bases in the middle. The CDR3 nucleotides are TGTGCCAGCAGTCAAATGGCGGGCCCCACAGATACGCAGTATTTT. Translating it yields CASSQMAGPTDTQYF.

The rearrangement uses TRBV6-5 and TRBJ1-4; 8 bases fit TRBD1. V was pared by 5 bases and J by 7 bases, with 6 bases of the junction left unmatched. The CDR3 extends over 14 amino acids. Per the germline V gene, CDR1 is MNHEY and CDR2 is SVGAGI. The chain's CDR3 is CASSLTGVGEKLFF. In DNA form, the CDR3 reads TGTGCCAGCAGTCTGACAGGGGTGGGTGAAAAACTGTTTTTT.

In this sample, this clone turned up a few times. The V gene is TRBV7-7, the J gene TRBJ2-7, with D possibly being TRBD1 (6 bases). CDR3 length equals 17 residues. Between the trimmed V and J ends, which lost 0 bases and 12 bases, there was a span of 27 bases. Germline V gene lookup returns CDR1 SSHAT and CDR2 FNYEAQ (reference sequence). As DNA, the CDR3 is TGTGCCAGCAGCTTAGCGCTAAGGGACAAGCCCCTATTCAGTCTGTACGTC. Protein sequence: CASSLALRDKPLFSLYV.

The chain has TRBV11-3 and TRBJ1-6; D possibly corresponds to TRBD1 (5 bases). The CDR3 runs to 15 residues. Germline CDR1 and CDR2: SGHNT and YENEEA. The V gene lost 4 bases and the J gene lost 5 bases, with 12 bases spanning the gap. Written as DNA, the CDR3 is TGTGCCAGCAGCTCTGGGGGGACGGATAATTCACCCCTCCACTTT. Encoded protein: CASSSGGTDNSPLHF. Drawing the rest from reference TRBV11-3 and TRBJ1-6, the complete variable domain is EAGVVQSPRYKIIEKKQPVAFWCNPISGHNTLYWYLQNLGQGPELLIRYENEEAVDDSQLPKDRFSAERLKGVDSTLKIQPAELGDSAVYLCASSSGGTDNSPLHFGNGTRLTVT.

This clone was seen a single time. This chain joins TRBV10-3 and TRBJ1-2, with 9 bases lining up with TRBD1. This CDR3 comprises 13 residues. The V segment lost 3 bases and the J segment 8 bases; nucleotides outside the gene matches: 4. The V gene's germline CDR1 is ENHRY and CDR2 SYGVKD. The CDR3 is CAISEGQGRGYTF. The CDR3, as DNA: TGTGCCATCAGTGAAGGACAGGGGAGAGGCTACACCTTC.

The V call is TRBV7-9, the J call TRBJ1-3, with 7 positions matching TRBD1. Unmatched junction bases numbered 7, after V lost 5 bases and J lost 0 bases. The CDR3 is 16 amino acids. Per the germline V gene, CDR1 is SEHNR and CDR2 is FQNEAQ (reference sequence). The DNA for the CDR3 is TGTGCCAGCAGCGGGGGCAGGGGGATCTCTGGAAACACCATATATTTT. This encodes CASSGGRGISGNTIYF.